This T cell receptor (beta chain) was found in a study of T cell responses to AZD1222 COVID-19 vaccine. This clone was detected only once. The antigen is undetermined. V lost 3 bases, J lost 1 base, and 19 bases lay in between. The germline V gene encodes CDR1 LNHDA and CDR2 SQIVND (reference sequence). The CDR3 runs to 18 residues. Study findings and constraints: Increases in Spike-specific TCR breadth and depth were seen after two AZD1222 doses. CD4 TCRs associated with vaccination spanned spike, dominating at 160-218 and 743-854.

Repertoires were generated with immunoSEQ multiplex PCR, while TCRdb's copy carries only in-frame clones and drops some. Of about 140,000 clones detected, around 94% appear once; the ten largest clones hold roughly 10%. The chain links TRBV19 to TRBJ1-5, with no clear D. The origin of this receptor is an adult who received the AZD1222 COVID-19 vaccine. The specimen comprised peripheral blood, sampled 28 days after the second AZD1222 dose. The CDR3 region has the DNA TGTGCCAGTAGTATCTTGGGGTCCGGATCTTTGAGCAATCAGCCCCAGCATTTT. Protein: CASSILGSGSLSNQPQHF. Together with reference TRBV19 and TRBJ1-5, the CDR3 gives the full variable domain: DGGITQSPKYLFRKEGQNVTLSCEQNLNHDAMYWYRQDPGQGLRLIYYSQIVNDFQKGDIAEGYSVSREKKESFPLTVTSAQKNPTAFYLCASSILGSGSLSNQPQHFGDGTRLSIL.